This is a list of T cell receptor beta chains from one sample in a study of blood T cell repertoires in COVID-19. Data came from immunoSEQ multiplex PCR; TCRdb stores just in-frame clones and leaves some out. The sample includes tens of thousands of clones, about four fifths of them seen just once. Sequencing was carried out using peripheral blood. The receptors shown here come from a human donor in a cohort sampled during active COVID-19. Both conserved end residues are part of each CDR3. A D gene is named only where the DNA matches it firmly. For some rows the clone size is stated as once, few or many, or as a class when expanded; others skip it.

clone size,J gene,V gene,D gene,CDR3 protein,CDR3 DNA
NA,TRBJ1-5,TRBV5-5,NA,CASSPGASNQPQHF,TGTGCCAGCAGCCCGGGTGCTAGCAATCAGCCCCAGCATTTT
NA,TRBJ2-3,TRBV20-1,NA,CSASFGREDTQYF,TGCAGTGCTAGTTTCGGGAGAGAAGATACGCAGTATTTT
NA,TRBJ2-3,TRBV5-6,TRBD2,CASSHGLAGGPSTDTQYF,TGTGCCAGCAGCCACGGACTAGCGGGAGGGCCTAGCACAGATACGCAGTATTTT
NA,TRBJ2-7,TRBV6-6,NA,CATLDRFYEQYF,TGTGCCACCTTGGACAGATTCTACGAGCAGTACTTC
NA,TRBJ1-6,TRBV18,NA,CASSPLKETPLHF,TGTGCCAGCTCACCTCTGAAGGAGACACCCCTCCACTTT
NA,TRBJ2-5,TRBV14,NA,CASSQVGVQETQYF,TGTGCCAGCAGCCAAGTCGGTGTCCAAGAGACCCAGTACTTC
NA,TRBJ2-5,TRBV11-3,TRBD2,CASRTGTSVRETQYF,TGTGCCAGCAGGACCGGGACTAGCGTCCGGGAGACCCAGTACTTC
NA,TRBJ2-5,TRBV7-6,NA,CASSLEGTQYF,TGTGCCAGCAGCTTGGAGGGGACCCAGTACTTC
NA,TRBJ1-6,TRBV5-1,TRBD1,CASSLGQGFSPLHF,TGCGCCAGCAGCTTGGGACAGGGTTTTTCACCCCTCCACTTT
NA,TRBJ1-1,TRBV28,NA,CASSSPRGGTEAFF,TGTGCCAGCAGTTCGCCGCGGGGGGGAACTGAAGCTTTCTTT
NA,TRBJ2-7,TRBV12-3/TRBV12-4,NA,CASSPRDSYEQYF,TGTGCCAGCAGCCCCCGAGACTCCTACGAGCAGTACTTC
NA,TRBJ2-2,TRBV6-5,NA,CASSLRGGELFF,TGTGCCAGCAGTCTCCGCGGGGGGGAGCTGTTTTTT
NA,TRBJ2-3,TRBV29-1,TRBD2,CSVNQGGDTQYF,TGCAGCGTTAACCAGGGAGGGGATACGCAGTATTTT
NA,TRBJ2-2,TRBV9,NA,CASSAGLTGELFF,TGTGCCAGCAGCGCGGGACTTACCGGGGAGCTGTTTTTT
NA,TRBJ2-2,TRBV7-9,TRBD1,CASSLTGANTGELFF,TGTGCCAGCAGCTTAACAGGGGCCAACACCGGGGAGCTGTTTTTT
NA,TRBJ2-1,TRBV7-2,TRBD2,CASSLEGAGAREQFF,TGTGCCAGCAGCTTAGAGGGAGCGGGAGCACGGGAGCAGTTCTTC
NA,TRBJ2-7,TRBV19,TRBD1,CASSMPSGTGGPPASYEQYF,TGTGCCAGTAGTATGCCATCCGGGACAGGGGGCCCCCCGGCATCCTACGAGCAGTACTTC
NA,TRBJ1-6,TRBV6-5,NA,CASKRDFKNSPLHF,TGTGCCAGCAAGAGGGACTTTAAGAATTCACCCCTCCACTTT
NA,TRBJ1-3,TRBV5-5,TRBD1,CASSATGNSGNTIYF,TGTGCCAGCAGCGCGACAGGGAACTCTGGAAACACCATATATTTT
NA,TRBJ2-1,TRBV7-9,NA,CASSRGIAQFF,TGTGCCAGCAGCAGAGGGATCGCGCAGTTCTTC
NA,TRBJ2-1,TRBV5-1,TRBD1,CASSLEQGRQFF,TGCGCCAGCAGCTTGGAACAGGGGAGGCAGTTCTTC
NA,TRBJ2-1,TRBV14,NA,CASSQGTHNEQFF,TGTGCCAGCAGCCAAGGGACTCACAATGAGCAGTTCTTC
NA,TRBJ1-2,TRBV30,NA,CAWSFASNYGYTF,TGTGCCTGGAGTTTCGCCAGTAACTATGGCTACACCTTC
few,TRBJ2-4,TRBV4-1,NA,CASNSPGVGQGNIQYF,TGCGCCAGCAATTCGCCAGGGGTGGGTCAGGGAAACATTCAGTACTTC
NA,TRBJ1-1,TRBV7-3,NA,CASSLRGKNTEAFF,TGTGCCAGCAGCTTACGCGGGAAAAACACTGAAGCTTTCTTT
NA,TRBJ1-2,TRBV23-1,TRBD1,CASNGVVLGGAIGGYTF,TGCGCCAGCAATGGAGTAGTGTTAGGGGGCGCGATAGGCGGCTACACCTTC
NA,TRBJ2-7,TRBV9,NA,CASSVGSSYEQYF,TGTGCCAGCAGCGTCGGGAGCTCCTACGAGCAGTACTTC
NA,TRBJ1-2,TRBV12-3/TRBV12-4,NA,CASNLGGEYGYTF,TGTGCCAGCAACCTGGGAGGGGAGTATGGCTACACCTTC
NA,TRBJ1-1,TRBV6-4,NA,CASSAEGHTNTEAFF,TGTGCCAGCAGTGCCGAGGGACATACGAACACTGAAGCTTTCTTT
NA,TRBJ2-5,TRBV7-7,NA,CASSLGGQETQYF,TGTGCCAGCAGCTTGGGGGGCCAAGAGACCCAGTACTTC
NA,TRBJ2-3,TRBV7-2,NA,CASSSSIRGSSTDTQYF,TGTGCCAGCAGCTCCTCCATACGGGGGTCTAGCACAGATACGCAGTATTTT
NA,TRBJ2-3,TRBV28,NA,CASTPLGEDTQYF,TGTGCCAGCACCCCTTTAGGGGAAGATACGCAGTATTTT
NA,TRBJ2-7,TRBV11-3,NA,CASSPGGGPQYF,TGTGCCAGCAGCCCAGGGGGAGGACCGCAGTACTTC
NA,TRBJ1-4,TRBV5-1,NA,CASTSGVTNEKLFF,TGCGCCAGCACCTCAGGGGTGACTAATGAAAAACTGTTTTTT
NA,TRBJ2-1,TRBV7-3,TRBD2,CASSPAGLGYNEQFF,TGTGCCAGCAGCCCGGCGGGACTAGGGTACAATGAGCAGTTCTTC
NA,TRBJ1-2,TRBV4-1,NA,CASSQESGGAGKDGYTF,TGCGCCAGCAGCCAAGAGTCGGGGGGCGCCGGAAAAGATGGCTACACCTTC
few,TRBJ2-1,TRBV30,TRBD2,CAWSGVGREFREQFF,TGTGCCTGGAGCGGGGTGGGGCGGGAGTTTCGGGAGCAGTTCTTC
NA,TRBJ2-3,TRBV7-9,TRBD2,CASSSGGSTDTQYF,TGTGCCAGCAGCTCGGGGGGAAGCACAGATACGCAGTATTTT
few,TRBJ1-3,TRBV28,NA,CASAGMSGNTIYF,TGTGCCAGCGCCGGTATGTCTGGAAACACCATATATTTT
NA,TRBJ1-4,TRBV28,NA,CASSLFQNGEKLFF,TGTGCCAGCAGTTTATTTCAAAACGGGGAAAAACTGTTTTTT
few,TRBJ2-1,TRBV13,TRBD2,CASSSGTSGTYNEQFF,TGTGCCAGCAGCTCGGGGACTAGCGGTACCTACAATGAGCAGTTCTTC
NA,TRBJ1-1,TRBV30,NA,CAWGLGGDGNTEAFF,TGTGCCTGGGGACTCGGGGGGGACGGGAACACTGAAGCTTTCTTT
NA,TRBJ2-3,TRBV4-2,TRBD1,CASSQPTGAVDTQYF,TGTGCCAGCAGCCAACCGACAGGGGCGGTAGATACGCAGTATTTT
few,TRBJ1-1,TRBV5-5,NA,CASSLRQVVDTEAFF,TGTGCCAGCAGCTTGCGACAGGTGGTTGACACTGAAGCTTTCTTT
NA,TRBJ2-3,TRBV19,NA,CASSIQGSTDTQYF,TGTGCCAGTAGTATCCAGGGAAGCACAGATACGCAGTATTTT
NA,TRBJ1-1,TRBV25-1,TRBD1,CASSELGTGGTEAFF,TGTGCCAGCAGTGAATTGGGGACAGGGGGCACTGAAGCTTTCTTT
NA,TRBJ2-7,TRBV7-2,TRBD1,CASSLDRSTYEQYF,TGTGCCAGCAGCTTGGACAGGTCTACCTACGAGCAGTACTTC
NA,TRBJ2-7,TRBV14,TRBD1,CASSSAGTGVKEQYF,TGTGCCAGCAGCTCCGCCGGGACAGGGGTAAAGGAGCAGTACTTC